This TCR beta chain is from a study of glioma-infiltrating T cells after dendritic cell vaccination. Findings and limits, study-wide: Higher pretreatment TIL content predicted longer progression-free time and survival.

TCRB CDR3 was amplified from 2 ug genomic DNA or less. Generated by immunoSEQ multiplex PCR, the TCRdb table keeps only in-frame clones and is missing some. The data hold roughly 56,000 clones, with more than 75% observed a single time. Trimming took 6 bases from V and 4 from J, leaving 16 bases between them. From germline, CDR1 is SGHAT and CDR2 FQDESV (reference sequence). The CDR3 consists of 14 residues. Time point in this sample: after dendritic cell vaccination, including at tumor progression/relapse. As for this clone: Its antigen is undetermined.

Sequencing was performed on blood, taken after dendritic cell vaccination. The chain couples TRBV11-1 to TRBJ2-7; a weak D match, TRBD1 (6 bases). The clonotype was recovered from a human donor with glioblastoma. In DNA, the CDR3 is TGTGCCAGCAGTCCAAAAAACAGGGATTACGAGCAGTACTTC. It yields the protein CASSPKNRDYEQYF. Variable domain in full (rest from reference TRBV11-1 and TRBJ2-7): EAEVAQSPRYKITEKSQAVAFWCDPISGHATLYWYRQILGQGPELLVQFQDESVVDDSQLPKDRFSAERLKGVDSTLKIQPAELGDSAMYLCASSPKNRDYEQYFGPGTRLTVT.